The 14 T cell receptor beta chains in this list originate from one sample, sequenced in a study of cytomegalovirus exposure and HLA in healthy donors. PCR was performed using 60 Vbeta and 13 Jbeta primers. Data came from immunoSEQ multiplex PCR; TCRdb stores just in-frame clones and leaves some out. The table lists approximately 140,000 clones, roughly four fifths of them singletons. The sample comprised PBMCs. The receptors here all came from a girl aged 2-10 years in good health and CMV-seronegative.

V gene TRBV11-2 combines with J gene TRBJ2-1, with TRBD1 identical over 7 bases. Germline-derived CDR1 and CDR2 are SGHAT and FQNNGV. The CDR3 loop spans 15 amino acids. V was pared by 5 bases and J by 7 bases, with 11 bases of the junction left unmatched. The CDR3 loop is CASSEGGVSGNEQFF. As DNA, the CDR3 is TGTGCCAGCAGCGAAGGGGGCGTATCAGGGAATGAGCAGTTCTTC. The full variable domain, its missing parts supplied by reference TRBV11-2 and TRBJ2-1, is EAGVAQSPRYKIIEKRQSVAFWCNPISGHATLYWYQQILGQGPKLLIQFQNNGVVDDSQLPKDRFSAERLKGVDSTLKIQPAKLEDSAVYLCASSEGGVSGNEQFFGPGTRLTVL.

The chain is built from TRBV28 and TRBJ2-7; TRBD1 matches at 7 bases. V lost 2 bases, J lost 3 bases, and 16 bases stayed unmatched. This CDR3 has 18 amino acids. Germline V lookup: CDR1 MDHEN, CDR2 SYDVKM. This chain's CDR3 is CASSLPLTGGQVLYEQYF. The DNA of the CDR3 is TGTGCCAGCAGTTTACCCCTTACCGGAGGACAGGTTCTCTACGAGCAGTACTTC.

This clone was found once. Other DNA sequences within the sample encode an identical CDR3. This chain links TRBV5-1 with TRBJ2-5; possible D gene TRBD2, 5 bases. Germline V gene lookup returns CDR1 SGHRS and CDR2 YFSETQ. The CDR3 sequence is 14 residues long. The V end was cut by 0 bases, the J end by 1 base, with 7 bases between. CDR3: CASSLVSGQETQYF. CDR3 sequence (DNA): TGCGCCAGCAGCTTGGTGAGCGGCCAAGAGACCCAGTACTTC.

The chain has TRBV6-1 and TRBJ1-2; 8 bases are shared with TRBD1. With 10 bases clipped from V and 6 bases from J, the junction kept 4 bases outside the gene matches. Germline-derived CDR1 and CDR2 are MNHNS and SASEGT. The CDR3 has 11 amino acids. CDR3 sequence: CATRQGNGYTF. CDR3 sequence (DNA): TGTGCCACTAGACAGGGGAATGGCTACACCTTC.

The V and J genes are TRBV12-5 and TRBJ1-4; D possibly corresponds to TRBD1 (5 bases). V was shortened by 2 bases and J by 3 bases, with 16 bases between the two germline ends. The germline CDR1 and CDR2 sequences are LGHNT and FRNRAP. This CDR3 contains 17 residues. The CDR3 loop is CASGLSRTVGANEKLFF. CDR3 bases: TGTGCTAGTGGTTTGTCACGGACGGTAGGGGCTAATGAAAAACTGTTTTTT.

The gene calls are TRBV5-1 and TRBJ2-7, with 10 bases fitting TRBD2. Trimming at V came to 4 bases and at J to 6 bases, leaving 7 bases not matched to a gene. The length of the CDR3 is 14 residues. CDR1 and CDR2 (germline): SGHRS, YFSETQ. DNA for the CDR3: TGCGCCAGCAGCGCTAGCGGGGGCCCCTCCGAGCAGTACTTC. Its protein is CASSASGGPSEQYF.

This clone has a single count. Germline is not matched at one junction end, which may reflect a read error. The identical CDR3 is also encoded by other nucleotide sequences in the sample. The gene calls are TRBV19 and TRBJ2-2; D might be TRBD2 (7 bases). Germline-derived CDR1 and CDR2 are LNHDA and SQIVND (reference sequence). The CDR3 consists of 13 residues. The CDR3, as DNA: TGTGCCAGTAGTTATCGGGGGGCCGGGGAGCTGTTCTTT. Residues: CASSYRGAGELFF.

The chain employs TRBV30 and TRBJ1-6; D is unresolved. From germline, CDR1 is GTSNPN and CDR2 SVGIG (reference sequence). The CDR3 covers 14 residues. V was trimmed by 4 bases and J by 2 bases, leaving 9 bases between them. CDR3 amino acids: CAWKGTAYNSPLHF. The CDR3 DNA reads as TGTGCCTGGAAAGGCACAGCCTATAATTCACCCCTCCACTTT.

This chain links TRBV5-8 with TRBJ1-2, with D perhaps matching TRBD1 (5 bases). Per the germline V gene, CDR1 is SGHTS and CDR2 is YDEGEE. Between the trimmed V and J ends, which lost 6 bases and 3 bases, there was a span of 21 bases. The CDR3 is 16 amino acids. CDR3 coding DNA: TGTGCCAGCAATGGGAAAAACAGGATCCGATACTATGGCTACACCTTC. Residues: CASNGKNRIRYYGYTF.

This clone was counted a few times. The V gene is TRBV6-6, the J gene TRBJ1-4; tentatively, D is TRBD1 (5 bases). V was pared by 2 bases and J by 7 bases, with 11 bases between. Germline V gene data show CDR1 as MNHNY and CDR2 as SVGAGI (reference sequence). The CDR3 contains 14 residues. Here the CDR3 reads CASSYGGSSEKLFF. In nucleotides, the CDR3 is TGTGCCAGCAGTTACGGGGGGTCGAGTGAAAAACTGTTTTTT.

This chain's CDR3 is CASSLATNTEAFF. DNA for the CDR3: TGTGCCAGCAGCCTAGCGACGAACACTGAAGCTTTCTTT. This sequence joins TRBV4-2 and TRBJ1-1; D call uncertain. Germline CDR1 reads LGHNA; CDR2 reads YNFKEQ. The V gene lost 4 bases and the J gene lost 1 base, with 7 bases spanning the gap. The CDR3 spans 13 residues.

This clone was picked up many times. The chain uses TRBV7-8 and TRBJ1-3; no clear D. The germline CDR1 and CDR2 sequences are SGHVS and FQNEAQ. The CDR3 loop spans 14 amino acids. With 4 bases removed from V and 1 base from J, the gap between germline ends came to 8 bases. CDR3 protein: CASSSATSGNTIYF. The CDR3 nucleotides read TGTGCCAGCAGCTCCGCGACATCTGGAAACACCATATATTTT. Combining the CDR3 with reference TRBV7-8 and TRBJ1-3 gives the whole variable domain GAGVSQSPRYKVAKRGQDVALRCDPISGHVSLFWYQQALGQGPEFLTYFQNEAQLDKSGLPSDRFFAERPEGSVSTLKIQRTQQEDSAVYLCASSSATSGNTIYFGEGSWLTVV.

The chain joins TRBV6-5 to TRBJ1-2, with a possible D match to TRBD1 (6 bases). The CDR3 is 14 amino acids. Trimming pared 3 bases from V and 5 bases from J, leaving 13 bases between. Germline CDR1 is MNHEY and CDR2 is SVGAGI. The CDR3 DNA sequence: TGTGCCAGCAGTTATGTCCCCGGGACATATGGCTACACCTTC. This sequence encodes CASSYVPGTYGYTF.

The sample holds one count of this clone. The chain carries TRBV4-2 and TRBJ2-5, with TRBD1 identical over 8 bases. The CDR3 totals 16 residues. Germline trimming cut 1 base from V and 5 bases from J; bases unmatched to any gene: 9. Germline lookup yields CDR1 LGHNA and CDR2 YNFKEQ. DNA for the CDR3: TGTGCCAGCAGCCAAGGAGGACAGGGAGGCGTGGAGACCCAGTACTTC. This translates into CASSQGGQGGVETQYF.